This T cell receptor beta chain was captured in a study of T cells in Graves' hyperthyroidism and ophthalmopathy. V was cut by 8 bases and J by 0 bases, with 10 bases left in between. Germline V gene data show CDR1 as MNHNS and CDR2 as SASEGT. The CDR3 runs to 13 residues. This clonotype was seen at least ten times. Amplification yielded TCR beta CDR3 regions, with RNA transcripts as the source. First-round RT-PCR of the TCR CDR3 relied on the HTBI primer set. TCRdb called the multiplex PCR reads again in MiXCR, with one record for every CDR3 protein. The table lists 250,000 to 400,000 distinct CDR3 sequences, roughly 13% of them singletons.

The chain is built from TRBV6-1 and TRBJ1-1; perhaps TRBD1 as D (5 bases). This clonotype originated in a woman between 35 and 50 years old with Graves' ophthalmopathy. Sequenced: blood. The CDR3 bases are TGTGCCAGCGGGGGAACGGTGAACACTGAAGCTTTCTTT. Protein: CASGGTVNTEAFF.